These T cell receptor beta chains were read from a single sample in a study of blood T cell repertoires in COVID-19. Clones were read by immunoSEQ multiplex PCR, and TCRdb kept only the in-frame ones, dropping some. The data show hundreds of thousands of clones, with around 84% seen just once and 3% to 4% held by the top ten. The sample comprised peripheral blood. All receptors come from a young woman with acute or convalescent COVID-19. Each CDR3 is given with its conserved first and last residue. D genes are given only for firm matches. Size values are once, few and many counts, or a class for expanded clones, and some rows have none.

>TRBD2|.|TRBV27|TRBJ2-7
TGTGCCAGCAGTACCGGACTAGCGGGAGTGTTGTACGAGCAGTACTTC
CASSTGLAGVLYEQYF
>.|.|TRBV21-1|TRBJ1-6
TGTGCCAGCAGCGGGAGAACCAATAATTCACCCCTCCACTTT
CASSGRTNNSPLHF
>TRBD1|.|TRBV4-1|TRBJ1-2
TGCGCCAGCAGCCAAATTGGACAGGGAATTGGCTACACCTTC
CASSQIGQGIGYTF
>.|.|TRBV29-1|TRBJ2-7
TGCAGCGTTGCTGGGAGTTGGGACTCCTACGAGCAGTACTTC
CSVAGSWDSYEQYF
>.|.|TRBV10-3|TRBJ1-4
TGTGCCATCAGTGAGTCGACAGCAAAAAAACTGTTTTTT
CAISESTAKKLFF
>.|.|TRBV7-2|TRBJ2-7
TGTGCCAGCAGCTTAGTAGGGGCAAACTACGAGCAGTACTTC
CASSLVGANYEQYF
>TRBD1|.|TRBV5-5|TRBJ2-3
TGTGCCAGCAGCACTACGGGACAGTCCACAGATACGCAGTATTTT
CASSTTGQSTDTQYF
>.|.|TRBV30|TRBJ1-1
TGTGCCTGGAGTACGGTCCGGTTTGAAGCTTTCTTT
CAWSTVRFEAFF
>.|few|TRBV6-5|TRBJ1-2
TGTGCCAGCAGATCCACAGCCGGCGCTGGCTACACCTTC
CASRSTAGAGYTF
>.|.|TRBV5-6|TRBJ2-3
TGTGCCAGCAGCTTGCAGGCGGGACTCACAGATACGCAGTATTTT
CASSLQAGLTDTQYF
>.|.|TRBV28|TRBJ1-2
TGTGCCAGCAGTAGGACAATTAACTATGGCTACACCTTC
CASSRTINYGYTF
>TRBD1|.|TRBV5-1|TRBJ1-1
TGCGCCAGCAGCTGGGCCGGGACAGGGGTGGAGGCTTTCTTT
CASSWAGTGVEAFF
>.|.|TRBV10-3|TRBJ1-1
TGTGCCATCAGTGAGCCAACAGGGATCCGAGGTGACACTGAAGCTTTCTTT
CAISEPTGIRGDTEAFF
>.|.|TRBV27|TRBJ2-7
TGTGCCAGCAGTTTTATTAGTGTCGCCAAGCCCCACGAGCAGTACTTC
CASSFISVAKPHEQYF
>.|.|TRBV7-8|TRBJ2-2
TGTGCCAGCAGCTTAAGAGGGACATCTACTACCGGGGAGCTGTTTTTT
CASSLRGTSTTGELFF
>TRBD1|.|TRBV9|TRBJ1-4
TGTGCCAGCAGCGTAGTTGGGACAGCAAATGAAAAACTGTTTTTT
CASSVVGTANEKLFF
>.|.|TRBV7-9|TRBJ2-1
TGTGCCAGCAGCGGTGACAGCAGCTCCTACAATGAGCAGTTCTTC
CASSGDSSSYNEQFF
>TRBD2|many|TRBV4-2|TRBJ2-7
TGTGCCAGCAGCCTAGGCTGGGGCGGGGGGTCCTACGAGCAGTACTTC
CASSLGWGGGSYEQYF
>.|.|TRBV3-1/TRBV3-2|TRBJ1-1
TGTGCCAGCAGCCAAGATAGGGGGATTGAAGCTTTCTTT
CASSQDRGIEAFF
>.|few|TRBV30|TRBJ1-6
TGTGCCTGGAGTCTAGGGGCAAATTCACCCCTCCACTTT
CAWSLGANSPLHF
>.|.|TRBV9|TRBJ1-6
TGTGCCAGCAGCGCAAGGGGCCAGAGCAATTCACCCCTCCACTTT
CASSARGQSNSPLHF
>.|.|TRBV6-2/TRBV6-3|TRBJ2-2
TGTGCCAGCAGTTACTCTCCGGGAGCCGGGGAGCTGTTTTTT
CASSYSPGAGELFF
>.|.|TRBV28|TRBJ2-5
TGTGCCAGCAGTTTACGGGTGCGGGAGACCCAGTACTTC
CASSLRVRETQYF
>.|.|TRBV19|TRBJ2-6
TGTGCCAGTAGTATTTCCTCCCCGGGACTGAGCTCTGGGGCCAACGTCCTGACTTTC
CASSISSPGLSSGANVLTF
>.|.|TRBV5-1|TRBJ1-5
TGCGCCAGCAGCTTGGACCCGGATCAGCCCCAGCATTTT
CASSLDPDQPQHF